This TCR beta chain was retrieved from a study of T cell responses to AZD1222 COVID-19 vaccine. This CDR3 comprises 15 residues. Trimming at V came to 3 bases and at J to 6 bases, leaving 4 bases not matched to a gene. Germline assignment: CDR1 KGHSH and CDR2 LQKENI. The repertoire was sequenced with immunoSEQ multiplex PCR; TCRdb's copy has only in-frame clones and lacks some. This table has 110,000 or so clones, roughly 89% appearing once. A note on this clone: Its antigen is not identified.

Whole-study results and caveats: Per reports, nearly half of all spike-specific TCRs target regions that are unmutated in variants. Most donors were white British and more were female, and clonal diversity was possibly underestimated. In all cases, repertoires were sampled only after the peak T cell response.

The chain carries TRBV18 and TRBJ2-7; 14 nucleotides agree with TRBD2. The receptor's source is an adult in good health. The sequencing here drew on peripheral blood, taken on day 0 of AZD1222 vaccination. CDR3 residues: CASSPAGLAGGEQYF. For the CDR3, the DNA is TGTGCCAGCTCACCCGCCGGACTAGCGGGAGGCGAGCAGTACTTC.